These 13 T cell receptor beta chains were all obtained from the same sample, sequenced in a study of shared clonotypes between healthy human individuals (dated by TCRdb to about 2020). Receptors were amplified or captured by the immunoSEQ multiplex PCR assay. This is the immuneACCESS table as TCRdb keeps it, with only in-frame sequences that have V and J called. A part of the clones is gone; compared with another copy, unresolved V genes explain less than half, and the rest is unexplained. The sample table lists 2.3 million or so clones, approximately 95% of them with a count of one. Roughly 0.36% of the sample rests with the top ten. What was sequenced was naive CD4+ T cells from PBMCs. The label giving this sample's cell subset or site can be read as: CD45RA+ positively selected. The receptors here all came from a man between 18 and 35 years old in good health. Some clones in this sample may be carry-over from other donors' samples.

This clone was seen once. The sample has other DNA sequences that encode this CDR3 too. The CDR3 nucleotides read TGTGCCAGCAGCCTTAGCGGAGATACGCAGTATTTT. Residues: CASSLSGDTQYF. The chain couples TRBV7-9 to TRBJ2-3; perhaps TRBD2 as D (6 bases). The germline V gene has CDR1 SEHNR and CDR2 FQNEAQ (reference sequence). There are 12 residues in the CDR3. The V and J ends lost 5 bases and 5 bases respectively, with 8 bases between them.

The genes are TRBV5-1 and TRBJ2-1; no clear D gene. CDR3 size: 11 residues. V was cut by 2 bases and J by 9 bases, with 6 bases left in between. Germline CDR1 is SGHRS and CDR2 is YFSETQ. CDR3 residues: CASSLSAEQFF. Here the CDR3 DNA reads TGCGCCAGCAGCTTAAGCGCTGAGCAGTTCTTC.

V usage is TRBV7-2 and J usage is TRBJ2-1; 14 nucleotides align to TRBD2. Germline values: CDR1 SGHTA, CDR2 FQGNSA. The CDR3 is made up of 16 amino acids. V lost 5 bases to trimming and J lost 5 bases; unmatched junction nucleotides: 5. The CDR3 DNA sequence: TGTGCCAGCAGCCCCTCGGGACTAGCGGGAGACAATGAGCAGTTCTTC. The encoded protein is CASSPSGLAGDNEQFF. The variable domain in full, with the rest retrieved from reference TRBV7-2 and TRBJ2-1, is GAGVSQSPSNKVTEKGKDVELRCDPISGHTALYWYRQSLGQGLEFLIYFQGNSAPDKSGLPSDRFSAERTGGSVSTLTIQRTQQEDSAVYLCASSPSGLAGDNEQFFGPGTRLTVL.

The chain is built from TRBV2 and TRBJ2-3; a weak D match, TRBD1 (6 bases). Germline CDR1 is SNHLY and CDR2 is FYNNEI. V was trimmed by 6 bases and J by 0 bases, leaving 13 bases between them. CDR3 length: 15 amino acids. The DNA of the CDR3 is TGTGCCAGCAGCCTTGACAGGCCTAGCACAGATACGCAGTATTTT. As protein: CASSLDRPSTDTQYF. Variable domain in full (rest from reference TRBV2 and TRBJ2-3): EPEVTQTPSHQVTQMGQEVILRCVPISNHLYFYWYRQILGQKVEFLVSFYNNEISEKSEIFDDQFSVERPDGSNFTLKIRSTKLEDSAMYFCASSLDRPSTDTQYFGPGTRLTVL.

The chain joins TRBV4-2 to TRBJ2-3, with 7 positions matching TRBD2. Germline V gene lookup returns CDR1 LGHNA and CDR2 YNFKEQ. The CDR3 totals 17 residues. The junction had 20 bases not matched to a gene; V was cut back by 5 bases and J by 9 bases. The CDR3 spells CASSSASAGVVFRTQYF. The CDR3 DNA reads as TGTGCCAGCAGCTCAGCGTCGGCGGGAGTCGTGTTCCGGACGCAGTATTTT.

The chain combines TRBV12-5 with TRBJ2-7; possible D gene TRBD2, 7 bases. The CDR3 totals 15 residues. Germline lookup yields CDR1 LGHNT and CDR2 FRNRAP. With 4 bases removed from V and 6 bases from J, the gap between germline ends came to 19 bases. This chain's CDR3 is CASGSSGTRVCEQYF. As DNA, the CDR3 is TGTGCTAGTGGTTCCAGCGGGACACGAGTTTGCGAGCAGTACTTC. Full variable domain (outside the CDR3, taken from reference TRBV12-5 and TRBJ2-7): DARVTQTPRHKVTEMGQEVTMRCQPILGHNTVFWYRQTMMQGLELLAYFRNRAPLDDSGMPKDRFSAEMPDATLATLKIQPSEPRDSAVYFCASGSSGTRVCEQYFGPGTRLTVT.

The table lists this clone with a few counts. This CDR3 is also generated by other DNA sequences in the sample. This chain joins TRBV28 and TRBJ1-2; no definite D call. V was pared by 5 bases and J by 3 bases, with 4 bases between. The CDR3 loop spans 11 amino acids. Germline V CDR1 and CDR2: MDHEN, SYDVKM. Here the CDR3 reads CASSPDYGYTF. The CDR3 DNA follows: TGTGCCAGCAGTCCCGACTATGGCTACACCTTC.

The chain carries TRBV11-2 and TRBJ1-2; TRBD1 matches at 7 bases. The germline gives CDR1 SGHAT, CDR2 FQNNGV. Losses at the gene ends were 7 bases for V and 8 bases for J; bases not matched to a gene: 7. The CDR3 is made up of 12 amino acids. CDR3 residues: CASNIDRDGYTF. In nucleotides, the CDR3 is TGTGCCAGCAACATTGACAGGGACGGCTACACCTTC.

The chain joins TRBV9 to TRBJ2-1; D is possibly TRBD2 (6 bases). This CDR3 has 14 amino acids. The V and J ends lost 2 bases and 10 bases respectively, with 16 bases between them. Germline V gives CDR1 SGDLS, CDR2 YYNGEE. The CDR3 loop is CASSVATGAREQFF. Here the CDR3 DNA reads TGTGCCAGCAGCGTGGCGACGGGAGCCCGCGAGCAGTTCTTC.

This clone showed up just a few times. The chain recombines TRBV5-1 with TRBJ1-5; D remains unclear. Trimming took off 1 base at V and 4 bases at J, with 9 bases between the two ends. CDR1 is SGHRS, CDR2 YFSETQ, per germline. The CDR3 runs to 14 residues. The CDR3 is CASSLSGRNQPQHF. Written as DNA, the CDR3 is TGCGCCAGCAGCTTGTCGGGCAGAAATCAGCCCCAGCATTTT.

The chain joins TRBV23-1 to TRBJ2-7; the D gene is possibly TRBD2 (6 bases). TRBV23-1 is flagged as an ORF with uncertain function. The CDR3 is 16 residues long. The germline V and J ends were trimmed by 0 bases and 2 bases, with 14 bases remaining between them. The CDR3: CASSQSMEGWTYEQYF. CDR3 coding DNA: TGCGCCAGCAGTCAATCGATGGAGGGTTGGACCTACGAGCAGTACTTC.

The rearrangement uses TRBV18 and TRBJ2-1; D uncertain. This CDR3 has 16 amino acids. Germline-derived CDR1 and CDR2 are KGHSH and LQKENI. V lost 2 bases to trimming and J lost 7 bases, with 18 bases between them. The CDR3 loop is CASSPRQATPGNEQFF. The CDR3 DNA reads as TGTGCCAGCTCACCAAGGCAGGCCACTCCCGGGAATGAGCAGTTCTTC.

V and J are TRBV18 and TRBJ2-5; 8 nucleotides align to TRBD1. V dropped 2 bases and J dropped 3; count of bases not matched to a gene: 2. The CDR3 contains 14 residues. In germline, CDR1 is KGHSH, CDR2 LQKENI. The CDR3 region has the DNA TGTGCCAGCTCACCAGACAGGGGAAAAGAGACCCAGTACTTC. This translates into CASSPDRGKETQYF.